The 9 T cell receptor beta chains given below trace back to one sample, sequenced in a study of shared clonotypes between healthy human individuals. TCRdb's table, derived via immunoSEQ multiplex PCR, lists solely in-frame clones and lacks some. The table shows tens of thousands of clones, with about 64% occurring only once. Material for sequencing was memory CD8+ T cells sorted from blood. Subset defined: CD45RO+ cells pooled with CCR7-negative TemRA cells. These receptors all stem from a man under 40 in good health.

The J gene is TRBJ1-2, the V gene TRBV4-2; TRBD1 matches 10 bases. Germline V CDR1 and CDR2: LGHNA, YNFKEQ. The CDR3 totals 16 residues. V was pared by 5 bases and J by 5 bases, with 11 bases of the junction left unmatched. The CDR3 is CASSFSGQGIVYGYTF. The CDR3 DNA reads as TGTGCCAGCAGCTTTTCGGGACAGGGGATTGTTTATGGCTACACCTTC.

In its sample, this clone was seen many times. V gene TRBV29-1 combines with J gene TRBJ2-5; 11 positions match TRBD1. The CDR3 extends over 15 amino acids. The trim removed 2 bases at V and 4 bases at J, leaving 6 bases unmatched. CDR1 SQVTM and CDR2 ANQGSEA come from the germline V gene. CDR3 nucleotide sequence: TGCAGCGTTGAAATGGACAGGGGGCGCACAGAGACCCAGTACTTC. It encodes CSVEMDRGRTETQYF. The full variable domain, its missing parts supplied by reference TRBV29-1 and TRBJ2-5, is SAVISQKPSRDICQRGTSLTIQCQVDSQVTMMFWYRQQPGQSLTLIATANQGSEATYESGFVIDKFPISRPNLTFSTLTVSNMSPEDSSIYLCSVEMDRGRTETQYFGPGTRLLVL.

CDR3 region: CASSKKPRSTGSDDIQYF. For the CDR3, the DNA is TGTGCCAGCAGCAAAAAGCCACGCTCGACAGGGAGTGACGACATTCAGTACTTC. The V call is TRBV14, the J call TRBJ2-4, with 7 bases matching TRBD1. This CDR3 region has 18 residues. The ends lost 5 bases at V and 8 bases at J; junction bases unmatched: 21. The germline CDR1 and CDR2 sequences are SGHDN and FVKESK.

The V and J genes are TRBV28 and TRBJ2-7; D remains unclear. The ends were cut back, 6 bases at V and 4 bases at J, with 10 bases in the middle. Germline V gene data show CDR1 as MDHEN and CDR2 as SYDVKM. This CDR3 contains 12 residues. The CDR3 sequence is CASSQTSYEQYF. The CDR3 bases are TGTGCCAGCAGCCAGACGAGTTACGAGCAGTACTTC.

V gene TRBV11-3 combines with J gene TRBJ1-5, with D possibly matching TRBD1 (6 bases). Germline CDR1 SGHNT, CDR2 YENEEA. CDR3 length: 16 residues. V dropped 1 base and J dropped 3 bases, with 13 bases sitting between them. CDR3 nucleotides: TGTGCCAGCAGCTTAGTAGGGCAGGGGATCAATCAGCCCCAGCATTTT. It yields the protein CASSLVGQGINQPQHF.

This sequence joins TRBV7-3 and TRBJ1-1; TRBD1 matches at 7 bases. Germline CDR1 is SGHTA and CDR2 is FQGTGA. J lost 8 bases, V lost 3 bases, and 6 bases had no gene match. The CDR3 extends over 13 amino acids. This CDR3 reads CASSFSTGSEAFF. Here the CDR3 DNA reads TGTGCCAGCAGCTTCTCGACAGGGAGCGAAGCTTTCTTT.

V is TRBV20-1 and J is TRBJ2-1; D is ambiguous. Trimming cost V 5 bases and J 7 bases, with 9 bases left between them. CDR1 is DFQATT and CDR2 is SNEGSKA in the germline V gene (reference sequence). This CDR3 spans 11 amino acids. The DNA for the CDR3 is TGCAGTGCTGTCCTCTCGAATGAGCAGTTCTTC. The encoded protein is CSAVLSNEQFF.

The CDR3 sequence: CASSLLAGGTGELFF. The CDR3 DNA is TGTGCCAGTAGTTTACTAGCGGGAGGGACGGGGGAGCTGTTTTTT. The gene calls are TRBV19 and TRBJ2-2; 13 positions agree with TRBD2. There are 15 residues in the CDR3. Germline CDR1 reads LNHDA; CDR2 reads SQIVND (reference sequence). Unmatched junction bases numbered 5, after V lost 5 bases and J lost 8 bases.

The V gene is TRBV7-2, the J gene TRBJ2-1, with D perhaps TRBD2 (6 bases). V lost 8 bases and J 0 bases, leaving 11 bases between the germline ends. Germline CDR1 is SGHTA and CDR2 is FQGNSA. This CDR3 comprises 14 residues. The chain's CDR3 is CASPGDDSYNEQFF. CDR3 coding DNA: TGTGCCAGCCCGGGAGACGACTCCTACAATGAGCAGTTCTTC.